Detailed here is one T cell receptor (beta chain). As yet, its antigen is unknown. This sample is drawn from a study of vaccination and CD4 T cells after COVID-19. Oncomine TCR Beta short-read sequencing was applied to DNA from cultured CD4+ T cells. TCRdb reprocessed the PCR reads via MiXCR and lists one record per CDR3 protein. The repertoire holds some 21,000 distinct CDR3 sequences, with approximately 38% as singletons. Trimming pared 4 bases from V and 6 bases from J, leaving 12 bases between. The CDR3 has 13 amino acids. CDR1 and CDR2 (germline): SNHLY, FYNNEI. Treatment given: approximately 9-day PBMC culture with coronavirus spike peptide pools or control peptides (ViraFEST assay).

Sequencing was done on a sample of cultured CD4+ T cells from blood. The receptor was isolated from a human donor with COVID-19. The V call is TRBV2, the J call TRBJ1-2; perhaps TRBD1 as D (6 bases). The CDR3 DNA is TGTGCCAGCAGTGTCAGACAGGATGATGGCTACACCTTC. This encodes CASSVRQDDGYTF.